This T cell receptor (beta chain) was profiled in a study of cytomegalovirus exposure and HLA in healthy donors. Study-wide results and limits: The classifier reportedly diagnosed cytomegalovirus status with high sensitivity and specificity. In a later analysis, CMV-associated beta chains were mostly HLA-associated, it appeared.

With respect to this clone: As yet, its antigen is unknown.

CDR1 and CDR2 (germline): MNHEY, SMNVEV (reference sequence). V shed 6 bases and J 5 bases; nucleotides not matched to a gene: 11. This CDR3 comprises 16 residues. Primers: 60 Vbeta forward and 13 Jbeta reverse. Here immunoSEQ multiplex PCR was the method, and the copy in TCRdb shows in-frame clones only, minus some. This repertoire includes 220,000 or so clones. Input material: PBMCs. This clonotype was obtained from a girl aged 2 to 9 in good health and CMV-seropositive. The chain combines TRBV27 with TRBJ1-1; the match to TRBD1 covers 11 bases. CDR3 sequence reads: CASRPWTGTGGTEAFF. The DNA of the CDR3 is TGTGCCAGCAGACCTTGGACCGGGACAGGGGGAACTGAAGCTTTCTTT.